This T cell receptor (beta chain) came from a study of blood T cells in healthy people across ages (dated by TCRdb to between 2015 and 2017). For the study in its entirety: In model experiments, roughly one uniquely barcoded TCR beta cDNA molecule per two T cells was captured by template switching. To track age-related changes in TCR beta repertoire diversity, the study relied on deep sequencing normalized with unique cDNA molecular identifiers. Donors were grouped into four age groups: young (average about 15 years), middle-aged (under 40), aged (roughly 67) and long-lived (roughly 80). Donors of different ages were randomly distributed across sequencing lanes to avoid experimental bias. Two additional independent replicas of 1 million unique cDNA reads from the same blood draw were analyzed for two donors (one aged 18 to 29 and one aged 80 or older). On the study overall, not on this receptor specifically: Donor CMV infection status was unknown, potentially confounding age-related changes in expanded clonotypes. Total diversity estimates from one million sequenced T cells were considered lower bounds and underestimates. The long-lived group showed more naive CD4+ T cells, fewer expanded clones and increased TCR diversity than the aged group, suggesting age selection. Since profiling was done on bulk unsorted PBMCs, naive and antigen-experienced compartments could not be conclusively compared. As age increased, observed TCR beta diversity per million T cells dropped in a roughly linear way, and a significant reduction was already evident by age about 40. A strong correlation was found between observed TCR beta diversity and the percentage of naive T cells measured by flow cytometry.

Notes on this clonotype: The antigen it binds to is not known. One base away there is no much larger clone; base qualities are not given.

The donors were 40 or so Caucasian individuals from Russia, aged roughly 6 to 100 years, who were systemically healthy. Each donor gave 8 to 10 milliliters of peripheral blood, collected into EDTA-treated Vacutainer tubes. PBMCs were isolated by Ficoll-Paque density-gradient centrifugation, with at least 6 million obtained per sample. Total RNA, at least 5.5 micrograms per sample, was extracted from PBMCs with Trizol reagent. For every donor, an aliquot of PBMCs went through flow cytometry to measure the percentages of naive CD45RAhigh/CD27high T cells. The library was produced with 5' RACE. Sequencing took place on an Illumina HiSeq 2500. A second PCR of about 6 to 11 cycles was performed with a sample-barcoded 5' primer and a J-beta primer mix. A template-switch 5' adaptor carrying 12 random nucleotides introduced a unique molecular identifier onto each TCR beta cDNA molecule. Each sample yielded at least 3 million CDR3-containing paired-end reads. First-strand cDNA was synthesized from all RNA with the Mint cDNA synthesis kit, primed by a TRBC-specific oligonucleotide. All cDNA was treated with uracil-DNA glycosylase and then went through a first 18-cycle PCR with the universal primers M1SS and BC2_uni_R. Turning to the authors' computational methods: Each sample was normalized by randomly selecting 1 million high-quality reads, each carrying a distinct molecular identifier. Instead of being binned into consensus sequences, reads that shared molecular identifiers were thrown out. CDR3 identification, clonotype clustering and error correction used MiTCR with a Q25 quality threshold and the strictest error-elimination algorithm. Lower-bound total TCR beta diversity was estimated with a nonparametric unseen species model using Euler transformation. TCRdb's own reprocessing of the public reads used fastp at Q25 and MiXCR and kept productive beta chains. For every CDR3 protein sequence, its rows merge into one entry that carries the most common genes and DNA. These V and J calls originate from TCRdb's pipeline instead of the authors' own analysis. Across this sample there are some 370,000 distinct CDR3 sequences, with roughly half seen only once. The ten largest clones capture 45% to 65% of the sample.

The TCR was taken from a man aged 55 to 70 in good health. Sequencing was done on a sample of blood.

Here the CDR3 is given as CASSLDVGTSGSETQYF. The nucleotide sequence is TGTGCCAGCAGTTTAGACGTTGGGACTAGCGGGTCGGAGACCCAGTACTTC. The chain joins TRBV12-3 or TRBV12-4 to TRBJ2-5; the central 12 bases match TRBD2. V has 1 base trimmed and J has 5 bases trimmed; junction bases matching no gene number 8. The CDR3 numbers 17 residues from cysteine through phenylalanine. The sequence is cut down to CDR3 DNA, 51 bases in frame from base 1.